The 17 T cell receptor beta chains given below trace back to one sample, sequenced in a study of cytomegalovirus exposure and HLA in healthy donors. The method was immunoSEQ multiplex PCR; TCRdb's version includes in-frame clones alone and lacks a portion of them. The repertoire holds about 79,000 clones, with roughly 93% as singletons. The sequenced sample consisted of PBMCs. The receptors shown here come from a woman in her 30s in good health and CMV-seronegative.

The chain uses TRBV7-2 and TRBJ2-7; a weak D match, TRBD1 (6 bases). V was trimmed by 2 bases and J by 0 bases, leaving 14 bases between them. Germline V gene data show CDR1 as SGHTA and CDR2 as FQGNSA. The CDR3 is made up of 16 amino acids. This CDR3 is CASSLWTVDTSYEQYF. The CDR3 region has the DNA TGTGCCAGCAGCTTATGGACAGTGGATACCTCCTACGAGCAGTACTTC.

The chain combines TRBV27 with TRBJ1-1; perhaps TRBD1 as D (5 bases). Germline CDR1 reads MNHEY; CDR2 reads SMNVEV (reference sequence). With 10 bases removed from V and 0 bases from J, the gap between germline ends came to 21 bases. This CDR3 comprises 16 residues. The CDR3 sequence is CATRLLKTEMNTEAFF. The CDR3 DNA reads TGTGCCACCCGTCTTCTCAAGACAGAGATGAACACTGAAGCTTTCTTT.

V usage is TRBV6-6 and J usage is TRBJ2-7; 7 bases map to TRBD1. The germline V gene encodes CDR1 MNHNY and CDR2 SVGAGI (reference sequence). The CDR3 has 15 residues. The J segment lost 6 bases and the V segment lost 0 bases, leaving 8 bases of the junction unmatched. The CDR3 nucleotides read TGTGCCAGCAGTTACTCGATTTCAGCAGGGGGCGAGCAGTACTTC. Amino acids: CASSYSISAGGEQYF.

The gene calls are TRBV6-4 and TRBJ2-1; possibly TRBD2 for D (7 bases). The CDR3 has 15 residues. Germline V gene sequence: CDR1 MRHNA, CDR2 SNTAGT. The V end lost 6 bases, the J end lost 4 bases, and 16 bases lay between the germline ends. Here the CDR3 reads CASSPGGQGYNEQFF. The CDR3 DNA follows: TGTGCCAGCAGCCCCGGGGGGCAGGGTTACAATGAGCAGTTCTTC.

The V and J genes are TRBV18 and TRBJ2-2; a weak D match, TRBD1 (6 bases). V was shortened by 3 bases and J by 4 bases, with 12 bases between the two germline ends. Germline CDR1 and CDR2: KGHSH and LQKENI. The CDR3 contains 15 residues. Written as DNA, the CDR3 is TGTGCCAGCTCACCGCAACAGGGTGGCACCGGGGAGCTGTTTTTT. This codes for CASSPQQGGTGELFF.

This CDR3 is CASSLVGTEDTEAFF. Here the CDR3 DNA reads TGTGCCAGCAGCTTAGTCGGGACAGAGGACACTGAAGCTTTCTTT. The rearrangement joins TRBV5-5 to TRBJ1-1; 7 bases are shared with TRBD1. Germline CDR1 and CDR2: SGHKS and YYEKEE (reference sequence). J lost 3 bases, V lost 2 bases, and 7 bases had no gene match. The CDR3 is 15 amino acids.

V usage is TRBV29-1 and J usage is TRBJ1-2; 9 positions match TRBD1. J gave up 7 bases and V 5 bases, and 14 bases lay outside the gene matches. CDR1 and CDR2 from the germline V gene are SQVTM and ANQGSEA. The CDR3 has 15 amino acids. The CDR3 reads CSVITGGDVRRGYTF. The CDR3 nucleotides read TGCAGCGTTATAACAGGGGGCGACGTTCGGCGTGGCTACACCTTC. The variable domain in full, completed from reference TRBV29-1 and TRBJ1-2, reads SAVISQKPSRDICQRGTSLTIQCQVDSQVTMMFWYRQQPGQSLTLIATANQGSEATYESGFVIDKFPISRPNLTFSTLTVSNMSPEDSSIYLCSVITGGDVRRGYTFGSGTRLTVV.

This clone was recorded a few times. The J gene is TRBJ2-5, the V gene TRBV15; the match to TRBD2 covers 16 bases. Per germline, CDR1 LNHNV and CDR2 YYDKDF (reference sequence). The ends lost 10 bases at V and 5 bases at J; junction bases unmatched: 10. This CDR3 comprises 16 residues. CDR3 loop: CARGLAGGRGLETQYF. In DNA form, the CDR3 reads TGTGCCAGGGGACTAGCGGGAGGGAGGGGTTTGGAGACCCAGTACTTC. Full variable domain (outside the CDR3, taken from reference TRBV15 and TRBJ2-5): DAMVIQNPRYQVTQFGKPVTLSCSQTLNHNVMYWYQQKSSQAPKLLFHYYDKDFNNEADTPDNFQSRRPNTSFCFLDIRSPGLGDTAMYLCARGLAGGRGLETQYFGPGTRLLVL.

The chain carries TRBV27 and TRBJ1-6; TRBD1 is a possible D gene (5 bases). Per the germline V gene, CDR1 is MNHEY and CDR2 is SMNVEV (reference sequence). The CDR3 is made up of 15 amino acids. V was shortened by 6 bases and J by 5 bases, with 14 bases between the two germline ends. The CDR3 region is CASSLGRVNNSPLHF. Here the CDR3 DNA reads TGTGCCAGCAGCCTAGGCAGGGTAAATAATTCACCCCTCCACTTT.

The rearrangement joins TRBV28 to TRBJ2-7, with 8 bases that match TRBD1. The CDR3 loop spans 13 amino acids. Trimming cost V 7 bases and J 2 bases; bases outside gene matches: 4. Germline V gene data show CDR1 as MDHEN and CDR2 as SYDVKM. For the CDR3, the DNA is TGTGCCAGCACAGGACAGGGCCCCTACGAGCAGTACTTC. It translates to CASTGQGPYEQYF.

The V gene is TRBV7-2, the J gene TRBJ1-2, with D possibly matching TRBD1 (5 bases). Trimming shortened V by 3 bases and J by 5 bases, and 10 bases separated the two germline ends. The CDR3 covers 13 residues. Germline loops: CDR1 SGHTA, CDR2 FQGNSA. The CDR3 nucleotides read TGTGCCAGCAGCTTGGGGGGACGGTATGGCTACACCTTC. Translation: CASSLGGRYGYTF.

This chain joins TRBV27 and TRBJ2-7, with a tentative D call TRBD1 (6 bases). Germline loops: CDR1 MNHEY, CDR2 SMNVEV (reference sequence). The CDR3 has 13 residues. The V and J ends lost 4 bases and 3 bases respectively, with 10 bases between them. CDR3 loop: CASSSGVSYEQYF. CDR3 nucleotide sequence: TGTGCCAGCAGTTCAGGGGTAAGCTACGAGCAGTACTTC.

The V call is TRBV15, the J call TRBJ1-4; D call uncertain. With 4 bases removed from V and 8 bases from J, the gap between germline ends came to 11 bases. This CDR3 has 13 residues. CDR1 LNHNV and CDR2 YYDKDF come from the germline V gene (reference sequence). This CDR3 reads CATSNEGREKLFF. The CDR3 DNA sequence: TGTGCCACCAGCAATGAGGGCCGCGAAAAACTGTTTTTT.

The chain employs TRBV6-1 and TRBJ2-5, with 10 bases identical to TRBD1. The CDR3 runs to 14 residues. The V segment lost 6 bases and the J segment 5 bases; nucleotides outside the gene matches: 6. The germline V gene has CDR1 MNHNS and CDR2 SASEGT. CDR3 nucleotides: TGTGCCAGCAGCCCGGGACAGGGGTTTGAGACCCAGTACTTC. It translates to CASSPGQGFETQYF.

The genes are TRBV25-1 and TRBJ1-3; no firm D call. This CDR3 has 16 amino acids. Germline V gene lookup returns CDR1 MGHDK and CDR2 SYGVNS. V lost 4 bases to trimming and J lost 0 bases, with 13 bases between them. The CDR3 reads CASSGLNLLSGNTIYF. Written as DNA, the CDR3 is TGTGCCAGCAGTGGCCTAAATTTACTCTCTGGAAACACCATATATTTT. The variable domain in full, completed from reference TRBV25-1 and TRBJ1-3, reads EADIYQTPRYLVIGTGKKITLECSQTMGHDKMYWYQQDPGMELHLIHYSYGVNSTEKGDLSSESTVSRIRTEHFPLTLESARPSHTSQYLCASSGLNLLSGNTIYFGEGSWLTVV.

The chain combines TRBV19 with TRBJ1-1, with D hard to call. CDR1 and CDR2 from the germline V gene are LNHDA and SQIVND (reference sequence). The CDR3 consists of 15 residues. Trimming shortened V by 4 bases and J by 2 bases, and 14 bases separated the two germline ends. The CDR3 sequence: CASSNRQVKNTEAFF. Here the CDR3 DNA reads TGTGCCAGTAGTAATAGGCAGGTTAAAAACACTGAAGCTTTCTTT. Filled out from reference TRBV19 and TRBJ1-1, the complete variable domain reads DGGITQSPKYLFRKEGQNVTLSCEQNLNHDAMYWYRQDPGQGLRLIYYSQIVNDFQKGDIAEGYSVSREKKESFPLTVTSAQKNPTAFYLCASSNRQVKNTEAFFGQGTRLTVV.

This chain joins TRBV9 and TRBJ2-1, with TRBD2 identical over 15 bases. Per germline, CDR1 SGDLS and CDR2 YYNGEE. The CDR3 runs to 15 residues. V shed 3 bases and J 5 bases; nucleotides not matched to a gene: 0. Here the CDR3 reads CASSGTSGRDNEQFF. CDR3 bases: TGTGCCAGCAGCGGGACTAGCGGGAGGGACAATGAGCAGTTCTTC.